This entry describes one T cell receptor beta chain. The sample comes from a study of T cell repertoires in cytomegalovirus infection. Study background: Matching HLA type, along with CMV infection, was indicated by public TCR beta signatures.

TCRdb reprocessed the reads via MiXCR and lists one record per CDR3 protein. The sample has approximately 550,000 distinct CDR3 sequences, 16% seen once; the top ten hold 20% to 30%. The sample comprised CD8+ T cells from PBMCs. This TCR was sampled from a human donor in good health (CMV status not recorded). Some clones in this sample may be carry-over from other donors' samples.

This CDR3 reads CASSPSPGTTDTDTQYF. CDR3 bases: TGTGCCAGCTCACCATCCCCTGGTACTACTGACACAGATACGCAGTATTTT. The chain carries TRBV18 and TRBJ2-3; D uncertain. The CDR3 runs to 17 residues. Germline CDR1 is KGHSH and CDR2 is LQKENI. V gave up 2 bases and J gave up 2 bases, with 17 bases separating them.